This TCR beta chain appears in the sequencing data of a study of blood T cells in healthy people across ages. Study-level points and caveats: The fall in TCR beta diversity per million T cells was roughly linear with age.

Together with a sample-barcoded 5' primer, a J-beta primer mix was included in a second PCR lasting about 7 to 11 cycles. Each cDNA molecule, via a template-switch adaptor with 12 random nucleotides, was tagged. TCRdb independently ran MiXCR on the 5' RACE reads; one entry per CDR3 protein. The table includes 1.5 million to 2 million distinct CDR3 sequences, about 31% detected once. Concerning this clonotype itself: No antigen is known for it.

CDR3 length equals 15 residues. Germline CDR1 and CDR2: SGDLS and YYNGEE. Per-sample PBMC isolation yielded at least 6.5 million cells. The amount of total RNA extracted per sample was at least 6 micrograms. The chain is built from TRBV9 and TRBJ2-7; maybe TRBD2 (6 bases). The J call could be wrong; TRBJ2-5 is a better fit for the DNA end. The specimen sequenced was blood. This sequence originates from a woman in her thirties in good health. CDR3 nucleotides: TGTGCCAGCAGCGTAGCCGGGAGTAGAGGAGAGACCCAGTACTTC. The encoded protein is CASSVAGSRGETQYF.